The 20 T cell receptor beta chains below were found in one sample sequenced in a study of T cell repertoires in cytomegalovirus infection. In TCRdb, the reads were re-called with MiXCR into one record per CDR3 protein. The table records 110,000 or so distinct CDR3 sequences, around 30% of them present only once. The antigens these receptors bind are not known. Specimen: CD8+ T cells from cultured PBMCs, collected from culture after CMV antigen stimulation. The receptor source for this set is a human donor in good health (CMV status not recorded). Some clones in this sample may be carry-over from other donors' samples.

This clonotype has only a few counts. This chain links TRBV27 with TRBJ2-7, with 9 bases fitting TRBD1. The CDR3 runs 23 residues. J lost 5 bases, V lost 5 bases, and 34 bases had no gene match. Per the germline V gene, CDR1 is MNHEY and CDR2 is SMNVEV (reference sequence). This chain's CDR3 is CASSPSPPSYGFRRDRGTHEQYF. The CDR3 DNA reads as TGTGCCAGCAGTCCATCTCCCCCGAGTTACGGTTTCAGGCGAGACAGGGGGACACACGAGCAGTACTTC.

CDR3 DNA sequence: TGCAGCGTTGAAGGAGGCGGAAGGGGCAACGAGCAGTACTTC. Amino acids: CSVEGGGRGNEQYF. The chain has TRBV29-1 and TRBJ2-7; possibly TRBD1 for D (5 bases). Germline-derived CDR1 and CDR2 are SQVTM and ANQGSEA. V was clipped by 1 base and J by 5 bases, with 15 bases between them. The CDR3 has 14 residues.

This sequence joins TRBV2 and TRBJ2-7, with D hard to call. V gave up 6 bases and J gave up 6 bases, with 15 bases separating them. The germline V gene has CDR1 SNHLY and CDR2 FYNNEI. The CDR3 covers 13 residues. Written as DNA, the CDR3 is TGTGCCAGCAGGGAAAGTAACCTCGGCGAGCAGTACTTC. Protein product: CASRESNLGEQYF.

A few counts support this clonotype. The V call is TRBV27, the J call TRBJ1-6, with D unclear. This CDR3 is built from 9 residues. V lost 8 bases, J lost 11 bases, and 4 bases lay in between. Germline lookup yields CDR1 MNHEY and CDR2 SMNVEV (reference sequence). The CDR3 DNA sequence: TGTGCCAGCGGTCCACCCCTCCACTTT. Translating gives CASGPPLHF.

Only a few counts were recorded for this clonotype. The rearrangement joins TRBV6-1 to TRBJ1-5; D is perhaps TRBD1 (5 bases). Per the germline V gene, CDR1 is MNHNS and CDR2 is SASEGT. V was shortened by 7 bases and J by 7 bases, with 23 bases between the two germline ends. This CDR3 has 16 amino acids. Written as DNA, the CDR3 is TGTGCCAGCACTGCAAACGTTCAGGGAGGAGGGCAGCCCCAGCATTTT. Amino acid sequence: CASTANVQGGGQPQHF.

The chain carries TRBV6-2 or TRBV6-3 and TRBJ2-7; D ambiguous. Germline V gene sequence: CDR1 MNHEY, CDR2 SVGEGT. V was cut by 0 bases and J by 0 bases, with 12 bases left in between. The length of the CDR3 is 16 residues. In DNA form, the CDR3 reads TGTGCCAGCAGTTACTCTTTAGAACGAAACTCCTACGAGCAGTACTTC. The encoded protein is CASSYSLERNSYEQYF.

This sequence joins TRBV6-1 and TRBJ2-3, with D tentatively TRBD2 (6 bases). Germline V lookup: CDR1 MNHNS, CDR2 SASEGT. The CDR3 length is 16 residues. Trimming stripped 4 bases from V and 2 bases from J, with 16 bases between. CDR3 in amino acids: CASSVGTASLTDTQYF. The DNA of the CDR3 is TGTGCCAGCAGTGTCGGGACTGCATCCCTCACAGATACGCAGTATTTT.

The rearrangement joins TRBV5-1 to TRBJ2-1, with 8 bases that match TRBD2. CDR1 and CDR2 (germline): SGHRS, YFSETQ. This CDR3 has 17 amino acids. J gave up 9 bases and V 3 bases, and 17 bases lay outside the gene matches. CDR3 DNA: TGCGCCAGCAGCTCTGAATTCGTAGCTCGCGGGGGGTTTGAGCAGTTCTTC. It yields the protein CASSSEFVARGGFEQFF.

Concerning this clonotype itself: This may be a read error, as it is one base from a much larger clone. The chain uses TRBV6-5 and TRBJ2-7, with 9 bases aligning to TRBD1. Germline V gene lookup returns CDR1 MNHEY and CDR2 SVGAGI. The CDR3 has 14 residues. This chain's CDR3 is CTSSYSDRGYEQYF. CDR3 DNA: TGTACCAGCAGTTACTCGGACAGGGGCTACGAGCAGTACTTC.

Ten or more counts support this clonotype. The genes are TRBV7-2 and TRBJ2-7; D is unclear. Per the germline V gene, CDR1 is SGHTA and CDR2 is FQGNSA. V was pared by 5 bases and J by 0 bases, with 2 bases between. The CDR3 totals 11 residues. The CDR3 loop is CASSDSYEQYF. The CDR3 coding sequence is TGTGCCAGCAGCGACTCCTACGAGCAGTACTTC.

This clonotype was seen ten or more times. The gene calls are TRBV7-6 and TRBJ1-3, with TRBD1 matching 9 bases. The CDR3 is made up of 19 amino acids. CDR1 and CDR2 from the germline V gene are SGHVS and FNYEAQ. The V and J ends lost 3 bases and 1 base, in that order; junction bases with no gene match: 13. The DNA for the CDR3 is TGTGCCAGCAGCTTTGGACCGCGGGACAGGGCCACTTCTGGAAACACCATATATTTT. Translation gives CASSFGPRDRATSGNTIYF.

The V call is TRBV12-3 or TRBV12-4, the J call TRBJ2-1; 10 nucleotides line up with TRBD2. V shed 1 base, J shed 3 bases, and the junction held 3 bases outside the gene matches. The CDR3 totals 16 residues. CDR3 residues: CASSLGVAGGYNEQFF. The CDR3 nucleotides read TGTGCCAGCAGTTTAGGGGTAGCGGGGGGCTACAATGAGCAGTTCTTC.

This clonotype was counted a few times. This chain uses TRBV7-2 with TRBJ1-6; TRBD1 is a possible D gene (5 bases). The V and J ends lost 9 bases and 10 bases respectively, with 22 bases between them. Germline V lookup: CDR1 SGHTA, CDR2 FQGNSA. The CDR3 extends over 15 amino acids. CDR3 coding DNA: TGTGCCAGTAGCGCCGGGACCGGAGGGGTGTCACCCCTCCACTTT. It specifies CASSAGTGGVSPLHF.

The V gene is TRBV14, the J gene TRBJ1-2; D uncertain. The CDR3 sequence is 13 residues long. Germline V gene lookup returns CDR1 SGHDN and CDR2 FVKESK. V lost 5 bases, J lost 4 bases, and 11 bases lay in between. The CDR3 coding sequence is TGTGCCAGCAGCTCTGGACGGGTCTATGGCTACACCTTC. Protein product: CASSSGRVYGYTF.

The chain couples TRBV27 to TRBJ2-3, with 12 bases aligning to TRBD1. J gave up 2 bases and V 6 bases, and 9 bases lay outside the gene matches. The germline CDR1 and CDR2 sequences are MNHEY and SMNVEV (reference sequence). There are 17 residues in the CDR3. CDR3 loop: CASRPGTGGLNTDTQYF. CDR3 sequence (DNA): TGTGCCAGCAGACCGGGGACAGGGGGCCTCAACACAGATACGCAGTATTTT.

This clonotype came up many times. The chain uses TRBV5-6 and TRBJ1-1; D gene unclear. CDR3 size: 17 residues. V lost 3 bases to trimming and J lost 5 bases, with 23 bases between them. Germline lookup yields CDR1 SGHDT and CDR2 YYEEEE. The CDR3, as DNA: TGTGCCAGCAGCTCACGTGGTTCGAGGGTTTATCGGACTGAAGCTTTCTTT. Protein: CASSSRGSRVYRTEAFF.

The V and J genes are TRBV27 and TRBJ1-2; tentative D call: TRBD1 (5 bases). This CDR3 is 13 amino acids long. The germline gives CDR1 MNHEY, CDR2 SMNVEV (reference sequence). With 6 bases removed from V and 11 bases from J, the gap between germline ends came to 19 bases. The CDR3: CASRPREIRGYTF. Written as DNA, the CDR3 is TGTGCCAGCAGGCCGCGGGAGATAAGGGGATACACCTTC.

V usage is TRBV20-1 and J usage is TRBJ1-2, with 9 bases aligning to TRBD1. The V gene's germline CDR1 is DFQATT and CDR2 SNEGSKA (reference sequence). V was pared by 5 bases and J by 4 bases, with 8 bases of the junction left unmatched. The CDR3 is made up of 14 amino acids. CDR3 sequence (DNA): TGCAGTGCTCTAGACAGGGGGTATAGCTATGGCTACACCTTC. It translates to CSALDRGYSYGYTF.

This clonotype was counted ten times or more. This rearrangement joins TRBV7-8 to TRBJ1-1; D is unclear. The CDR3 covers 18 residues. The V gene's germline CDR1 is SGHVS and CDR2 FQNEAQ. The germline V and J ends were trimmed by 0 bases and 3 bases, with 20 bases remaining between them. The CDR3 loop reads CASSLAPRTYYRDTEAFF. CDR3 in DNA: TGTGCCAGCAGCTTAGCTCCCCGGACGTACTATCGGGACACTGAAGCTTTCTTT.

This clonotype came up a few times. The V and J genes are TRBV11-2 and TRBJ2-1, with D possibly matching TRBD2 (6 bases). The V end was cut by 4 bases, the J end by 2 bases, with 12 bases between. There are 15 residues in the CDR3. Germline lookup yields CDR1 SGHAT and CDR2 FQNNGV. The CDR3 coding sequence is TGTGCCAGCAGCTCAATTAGCGGAGCCTACAATGAGCAGTTCTTC. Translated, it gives CASSSISGAYNEQFF.